What follows describes a single T cell receptor beta chain. The same CDR3 is also encoded by other DNA sequences in this sample. This entry comes from a study of blood T cell repertoires in COVID-19. The CDR3 totals 15 residues. The ends lost 1 base at V and 1 base at J; junction bases unmatched: 0. Per germline, CDR1 SGHNT and CDR2 YYREEE (reference sequence). Per the original methods: Amplification of reference gene primers provided the estimated nucleated cell counts. Clones were read by immunoSEQ multiplex PCR, and TCRdb kept only the in-frame ones, dropping some. V and J calls and clone size are as listed in that table; D and trimming were resolved from the DNA. Of over 200,000 clones listed, around nine tenths are singletons.

This chain connects TRBV5-4 to TRBJ2-2, with 8 bases that match TRBD2. The receptor was derived from a man between 60 and 70 years old who had recovered from COVID-19. Sequenced sample: peripheral blood. CDR3: CASSLTSGNTGELFF. The CDR3 bases are TGTGCCAGCAGCTTGACTAGCGGGAACACCGGGGAGCTGTTTTTT.